The rows below give T cell receptor delta chains drawn from one sample of a study of gamma-delta T cells after stem cell transplantation. TCRdb re-called clones from the RT-PCR reads using CATT. The sample carries over 8,500 delta-chain clones, about 1.2% recorded once. Sequencing was performed on gamma-delta T cells. All receptors derive from a human donor. It is not recorded whose cells these are; they may come from a transplant donor. CDR3s include the opening cysteine and the closing phenylalanine or tryptophan. A D gene is named only where the DNA matches it firmly. Size is omitted from some rows. Given values are once, few, many or a class for expanded clones.

CACDTLTGGYDADKLIF,TGTGCCTGTGACACCCTTACTGGGGGATACGACGCCGATAAACTCATCTTT,TRDJ1,TRDV2,medium-sized,TRDD3
CAAWGLTGRHTDKLIF,TGTGCCGCATGGGGCCTTACTGGGCGCCACACCGATAAACTCATCTTT,TRDJ1,TRDV2,many,-
CACDTVIGGLRWDADKLIF,TGTGCCTGTGACACCGTAATTGGGGGACTTCGTTGGGACGCCGATAAACTCATCTTT,TRDJ1,TRDV2,few,TRDD3
CACDDLVGDTPLNTDKLIF,TGTGCCTGTGATGACCTCGTGGGGGATACGCCCTTGAACACCGATAAACTCATCTTT,TRDJ1,TRDV2,-,TRDD3
CACDTVSRESTDKLIF,TGTGCCTGTGACACCGTTAGTAGGGAGTCCACCGATAAACTCATCTTT,TRDJ1,TRDV2,-,-
CACDTVGDNSDKLIF,TGTGCCTGTGACACGGTGGGGGATAACTCAGATAAACTCATCTTT,TRDJ1,TRDV2,-,TRDD3
CACDTMAGDYTDKLIF,TGTGCCTGTGACACTATGGCTGGGGACTACACCGATAAACTCATCTTT,TRDJ1,TRDV2,medium-sized,-
CACDTVGVQYTDKLIF,TGTGCCTGTGACACCGTGGGGGTCCAATACACCGATAAACTCATCTTT,TRDJ1,TRDV2,many,-
CACDSMLGDTRYTDKLIF,TGTGCCTGTGACTCAATGCTGGGGGATACAAGGTACACCGATAAACTCATCTTT,TRDJ1,TRDV2,-,TRDD3
CACDGLGTSDTDKLIF,TGTGCCTGTGACGGACTGGGGACCTCCGACACCGATAAACTCATCTTT,TRDJ1,TRDV2,many,TRDD3
CACDTILRGPGDTPLNTDKLIF,TGTGCCTGTGACACTATCCTACGAGGTCCGGGGGATACGCCCTTGAACACCGATAAACTCATCTTT,TRDJ1,TRDV2,-,TRDD3
CACDTVVVTGDLPSDKLIF,TGTGCCTGTGACACCGTGGTTGTGACTGGGGACCTACCCTCCGATAAACTCATCTTT,TRDJ1,TRDV2,-,TRDD3
CACDTVGWGIRDQHYTDKLIF,TGTGCCTGTGACACCGTGGGCTGGGGGATACGTGATCAGCATTACACCGATAAACTCATCTTT,TRDJ1,TRDV2,large,TRDD3
CACDTLVWGVLGDTDDKLIF,TGTGCCTGTGACACCCTGGTTTGGGGCGTACTGGGGGATACTGACGATAAACTCATCTTT,TRDJ1,TRDV2,few,TRDD3
CACDTPFGGGYANDKLIF,TGTGCCTGTGACACCCCGTTCGGTGGGGGATACGCGAACGATAAACTCATCTTT,TRDJ1,TRDV2,medium-sized,TRDD3
CACDLTGVSSWDTRQMFF,TGTGCCTGTGACCTTACTGGGGTCAGCTCCTGGGACACCCGACAGATGTTTTTC,TRDJ3,TRDV2,many,TRDD3
CACDTLGDTLLIF,TGTGCCTGTGACACACTGGGGGATACGCTCCTCATCTTT,TRDJ1,TRDV2,-,TRDD3
CACDTLLGDRTDKLIF,TGTGCCTGTGACACCCTACTGGGGGACCGCACCGATAAACTCATCTTT,TRDJ1,TRDV2,few,TRDD3
CACEPLLGDTLSYTDKLIF,TGTGCCTGTGAACCCCTACTGGGGGATACGCTCTCATACACCGATAAACTCATCTTT,TRDJ1,TRDV2,large,TRDD3
CACDSLPGGNVHTDKLIF,TGTGCCTGTGACTCCCTTCCCGGGGGAAACGTCCACACCGATAAACTCATCTTT,TRDJ1,TRDV2,few,-
CACDTVAARLGEDKLIF,TGTGCCTGTGACACCGTCGCTGCCAGGCTGGGGGAGGATAAACTCATCTTT,TRDJ1,TRDV2,-,TRDD3
CACDMVLSTGGRPYTDKLIF,TGTGCCTGTGACATGGTCCTCTCTACTGGGGGACGACCGTACACCGATAAACTCATCTTT,TRDJ1,TRDV2,many,TRDD3
CACDTVGASTDKLIF,TGTGCCTGTGACACCGTTGGGGCGTCCACCGATAAACTCATCTTT,TRDJ1,TRDV2,many,-
CACDTWGAPSYTDKLIF,TGTGCCTGTGACACTTGGGGGGCCCCATCGTACACCGATAAACTCATCTTT,TRDJ1,TRDV2,medium-sized,-
CACDLAGNRADKLIF,TGTGCCTGTGACCTAGCTGGGAATCGGGCCGATAAACTCATCTTT,TRDJ1,TRDV2,medium-sized,-
CACDTGLLGHTSWDTRQMFF,TGTGCCTGTGACACCGGACTGCTGGGGCATACCTCCTGGGACACCCGACAGATGTTTTTC,TRDJ3,TRDV2,many,-
CACDTAGGSSRWDTRQMFF,TGTGCCTGTGACACCGCTGGGGGATCCTCACGGTGGGACACCCGACAGATGTTTTTC,TRDJ3,TRDV2,many,TRDD3
CACDLLGHNHTDKLIF,TGTGCCTGTGATCTTCTGGGCCACAATCACACCGATAAACTCATCTTT,TRDJ1,TRDV2,medium-sized,-
CACDTVHLLGDTPSTDKLIF,TGTGCCTGTGACACGGTCCATCTACTGGGGGATACCCCCTCCACCGATAAACTCATCTTT,TRDJ1,TRDV2,-,TRDD3
CACDTLLGDTDTDKLIF,TGTGCCTGTGACACCCTACTGGGGGATACGGACACCGATAAACTCATCTTT,TRDJ1,TRDV2,medium-sized,TRDD3
CACDPIGLGDTGPDTDKLIF,TGTGCCTGTGACCCCATCGGACTGGGGGATACAGGCCCTGACACCGATAAACTCATCTTT,TRDJ1,TRDV2,-,TRDD3
CACDTLGREYTDKLIF,TGTGCCTGTGACACTTTGGGGCGTGAGTACACCGATAAACTCATCTTT,TRDJ1,TRDV2,few,-
CACDKLGDPYTDKLIF,TGTGCCTGTGACAAACTGGGGGACCCCTACACCGATAAACTCATCTTT,TRDJ1,TRDV2,many,TRDD3
CACDPVLLGDTSTDKLIF,TGTGCCTGTGACCCAGTTCTACTGGGGGATACGAGCACCGATAAACTCATCTTT,TRDJ1,TRDV2,many,TRDD3
CACDTVGDLPDKLIF,TGTGCCTGTGACACCGTGGGGGATTTGCCCGATAAACTCATCTTT,TRDJ1,TRDV2,medium-sized,TRDD3
CACSLLGDTTEELIF,TGTGCCTGCTCTCTACTGGGGGATACAACTGAAGAACTCATCTTT,TRDJ1,TRDV2,-,TRDD3
CACDPLVLGDTRDSSGMYTDKLIF,TGTGCCTGTGACCCCTTAGTACTGGGGGATACGCGTGATTCTAGCGGAATGTACACCGATAAACTCATCTTT,TRDJ1,TRDV2,-,TRDD3